This T cell receptor (beta chain) originates from a study of T-cell memory formation after mild COVID-19. This clonotype was found a few times. Germline V gene sequence: CDR1 MNHEY, CDR2 SVGAGI. The CDR3 extends over 15 amino acids. Trimming shortened V by 2 bases and J by 4 bases, and 14 bases separated the two germline ends. TCRdb independently ran MiXCR on the 5' RACE reads; one entry per CDR3 protein. This table has around 130,000 distinct CDR3 sequences, about 17% appearing once. This chain connects TRBV6-5 to TRBJ2-5, with TRBD2 as a possible D gene (5 bases). Sequencing was done on a sample of PBMCs or a T cell subset sorted from them (not recorded which). The TCR was taken from an adult woman who had mild COVID-19 (a few samples of this study predate the infection). Cell type and time point are not known. CDR3 protein: CASSYTTGSGETQYF. The CDR3 DNA sequence: TGTGCCAGCAGTTACACGACGGGGTCGGGAGAGACCCAGTACTTC.